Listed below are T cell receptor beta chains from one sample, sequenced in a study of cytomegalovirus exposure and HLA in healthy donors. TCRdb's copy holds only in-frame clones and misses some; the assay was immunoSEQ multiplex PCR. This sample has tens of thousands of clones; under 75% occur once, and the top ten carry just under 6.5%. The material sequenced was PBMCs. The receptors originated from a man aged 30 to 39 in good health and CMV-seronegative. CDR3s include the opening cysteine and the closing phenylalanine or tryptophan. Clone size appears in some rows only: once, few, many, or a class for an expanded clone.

CDR3aa: CASSFRGQPYEQYF
v_gene: TRBV5-1
j_gene: TRBJ2-7
abundance: .

CDR3aa: CASSQRGLSSYNEQFF
v_gene: TRBV2
j_gene: TRBJ2-1
abundance: .

CDR3aa: CASSPRQGQSDTQYF
v_gene: TRBV19
j_gene: TRBJ2-3
abundance: .

CDR3aa: CASSPEDTYVHTF
v_gene: TRBV18
j_gene: TRBJ1-2
abundance: .

CDR3aa: CASRRDRGKSGELFF
v_gene: TRBV2
j_gene: TRBJ2-2
abundance: .

CDR3aa: CASSLGTSGGSYEQYF
v_gene: TRBV5-1
j_gene: .
abundance: .

CDR3aa: CSVEVEGKGVDTQYF
v_gene: TRBV29-1
j_gene: TRBJ2-3
abundance: .

CDR3aa: CASSATVRNIQYF
v_gene: TRBV6-5
j_gene: TRBJ2-4
abundance: .

CDR3aa: CASREATPQVEQYF
v_gene: TRBV2
j_gene: TRBJ2-7
abundance: once

CDR3aa: CAIRGTGNEKLFF
v_gene: TRBV10-3
j_gene: TRBJ1-4
abundance: .

CDR3aa: CASSPKRESYEQFF
v_gene: TRBV7-6
j_gene: TRBJ2-1
abundance: .

CDR3aa: CASSYGTLSSGNTIYF
v_gene: TRBV6-5
j_gene: TRBJ1-3
abundance: .

CDR3aa: CASSSTGVYGYTF
v_gene: TRBV7-2
j_gene: TRBJ1-2
abundance: .

CDR3aa: CSVEDLWGGQTQYF
v_gene: TRBV29-1
j_gene: TRBJ2-5
abundance: .

CDR3aa: CVRSFSGVVSYEQYF
v_gene: TRBV7-5
j_gene: TRBJ2-7
abundance: few

CDR3aa: CASRLSWSGFYEQYF
v_gene: TRBV27
j_gene: TRBJ2-7
abundance: .

CDR3aa: CASSLTGGSVNEQFF
v_gene: TRBV6-5
j_gene: TRBJ2-1
abundance: .

CDR3aa: CASSQDPTGPYQPQHF
v_gene: TRBV4-1
j_gene: TRBJ1-5
abundance: .